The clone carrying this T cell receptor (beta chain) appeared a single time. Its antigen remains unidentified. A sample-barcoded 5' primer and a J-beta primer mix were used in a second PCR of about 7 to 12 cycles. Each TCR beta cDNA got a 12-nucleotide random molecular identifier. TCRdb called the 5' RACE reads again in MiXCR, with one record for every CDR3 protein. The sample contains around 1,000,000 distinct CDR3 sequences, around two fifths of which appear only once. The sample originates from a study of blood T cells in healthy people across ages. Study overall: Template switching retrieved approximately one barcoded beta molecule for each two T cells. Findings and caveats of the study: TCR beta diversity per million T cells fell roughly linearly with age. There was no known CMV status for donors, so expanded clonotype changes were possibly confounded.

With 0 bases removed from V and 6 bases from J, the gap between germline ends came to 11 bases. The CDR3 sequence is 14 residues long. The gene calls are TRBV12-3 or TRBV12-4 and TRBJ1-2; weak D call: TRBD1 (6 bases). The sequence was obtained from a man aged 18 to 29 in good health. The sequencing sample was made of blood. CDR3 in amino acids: CASSLAGRGNGYTF. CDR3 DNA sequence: TGTGCCAGCAGTTTAGCCGGCAGGGGTAATGGCTACACCTTC.